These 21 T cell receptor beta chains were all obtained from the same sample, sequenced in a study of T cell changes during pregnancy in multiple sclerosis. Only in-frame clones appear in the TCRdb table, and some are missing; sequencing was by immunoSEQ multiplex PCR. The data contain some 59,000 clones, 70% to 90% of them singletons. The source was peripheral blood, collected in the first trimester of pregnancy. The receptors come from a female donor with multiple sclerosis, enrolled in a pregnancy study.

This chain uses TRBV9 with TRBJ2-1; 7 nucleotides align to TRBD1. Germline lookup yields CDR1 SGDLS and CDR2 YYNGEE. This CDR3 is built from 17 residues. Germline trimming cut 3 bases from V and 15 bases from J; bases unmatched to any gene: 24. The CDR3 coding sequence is TGTGCCAGCAGCGCGGGAACAGACAGGGCCTATGGGGGCAGAGGGTTCTTC. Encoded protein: CASSAGTDRAYGGRGFF.

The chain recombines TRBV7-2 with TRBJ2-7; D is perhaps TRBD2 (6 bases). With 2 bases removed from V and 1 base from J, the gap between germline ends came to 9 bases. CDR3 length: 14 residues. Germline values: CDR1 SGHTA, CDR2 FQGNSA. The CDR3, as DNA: TGTGCCAGCAGCTTACAGGGAGGTTCCTACGAGCAGTACTTC. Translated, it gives CASSLQGGSYEQYF.

The CDR3 sequence is CASSLGTGGHTDTQYF. CDR3 in DNA: TGTGCCAGCAGCCTCGGGACAGGGGGACACACAGATACGCAGTATTTT. This rearrangement joins TRBV5-6 to TRBJ2-3, with 11 bases that match TRBD1. Germline lookup yields CDR1 SGHDT and CDR2 YYEEEE. The trim removed 4 bases at V and 2 bases at J, leaving 6 bases unmatched. This CDR3 contains 16 residues.

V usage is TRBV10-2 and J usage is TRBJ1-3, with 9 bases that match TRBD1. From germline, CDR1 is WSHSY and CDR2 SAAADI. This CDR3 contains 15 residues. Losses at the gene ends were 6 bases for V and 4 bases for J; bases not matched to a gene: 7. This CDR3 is CASRPGTGTGNTIYF. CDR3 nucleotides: TGCGCCAGCAGGCCCGGGACAGGGACCGGAAACACCATATATTTT.

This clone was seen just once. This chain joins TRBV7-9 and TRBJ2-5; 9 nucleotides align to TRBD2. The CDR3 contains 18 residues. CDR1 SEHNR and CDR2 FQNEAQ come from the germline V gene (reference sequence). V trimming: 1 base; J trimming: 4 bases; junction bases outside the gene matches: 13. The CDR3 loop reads CASSLGSSGILEGETQYF. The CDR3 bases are TGTGCCAGCAGCTTAGGTTCTAGCGGGATTCTGGAGGGAGAGACCCAGTACTTC.

The CDR3 coding sequence is TGTGCCAGCAGCTTTGGTCCGGGACAGGCCAATGAGCAGTTCTTC. It encodes CASSFGPGQANEQFF. The chain has TRBV11-3 and TRBJ2-1; 8 bases are a match to TRBD1. This CDR3 has 15 residues. Trimming removed 3 bases from V and 6 bases from J; junction bases left unmatched: 7. CDR1 and CDR2 from the germline V gene are SGHNT and YENEEA.

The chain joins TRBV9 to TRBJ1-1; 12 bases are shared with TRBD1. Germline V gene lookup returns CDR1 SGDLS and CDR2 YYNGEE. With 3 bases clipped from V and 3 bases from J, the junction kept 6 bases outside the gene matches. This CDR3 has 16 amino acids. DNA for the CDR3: TGTGCCAGCAGCGCCGGGACAGGGGGCGCTTACACTGAAGCTTTCTTT. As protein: CASSAGTGGAYTEAFF.

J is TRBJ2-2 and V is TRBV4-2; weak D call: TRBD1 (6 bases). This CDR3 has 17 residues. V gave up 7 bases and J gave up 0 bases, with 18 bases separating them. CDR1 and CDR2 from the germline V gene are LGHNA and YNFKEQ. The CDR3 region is CASTTGRQGSNTGELFF. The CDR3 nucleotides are TGTGCCAGCACAACCGGAAGGCAGGGGTCGAACACCGGGGAGCTGTTTTTT.

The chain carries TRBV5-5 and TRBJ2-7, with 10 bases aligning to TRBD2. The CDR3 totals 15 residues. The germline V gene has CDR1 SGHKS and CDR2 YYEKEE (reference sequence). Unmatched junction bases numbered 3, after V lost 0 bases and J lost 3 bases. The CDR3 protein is CASSLEASGSYEQYF. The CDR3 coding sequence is TGTGCCAGCAGCTTGGAGGCTAGCGGGAGCTACGAGCAGTACTTC.

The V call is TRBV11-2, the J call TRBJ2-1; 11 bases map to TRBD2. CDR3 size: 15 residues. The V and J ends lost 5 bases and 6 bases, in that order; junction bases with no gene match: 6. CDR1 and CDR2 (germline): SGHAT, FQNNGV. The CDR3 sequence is CASSATSGKINEQFF. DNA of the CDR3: TGTGCCAGCAGCGCGACTAGCGGGAAAATCAATGAGCAGTTCTTC.

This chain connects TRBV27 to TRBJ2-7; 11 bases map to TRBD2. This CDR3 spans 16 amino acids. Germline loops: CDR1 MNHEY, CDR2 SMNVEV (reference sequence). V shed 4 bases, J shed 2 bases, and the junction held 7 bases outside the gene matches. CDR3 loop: CASSSPLAGGTYEQYF. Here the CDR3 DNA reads TGTGCCAGCAGTTCGCCTCTAGCGGGGGGCACCTACGAGCAGTACTTC.

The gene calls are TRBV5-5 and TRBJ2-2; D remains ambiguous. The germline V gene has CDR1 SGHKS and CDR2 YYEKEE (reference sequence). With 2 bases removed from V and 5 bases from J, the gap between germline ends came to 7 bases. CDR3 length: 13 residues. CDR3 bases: TGTGCCAGCAGCTTATTCGGGACCGGGGAGCTGTTTTTT. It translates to CASSLFGTGELFF. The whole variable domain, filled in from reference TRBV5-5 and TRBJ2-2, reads DAGVTQSPTHLIKTRGQQVTLRCSPISGHKSVSWYQQVLGQGPQFIFQYYEKEERGRGNFPDRFSARQFPNYSSELNVNALLLGDSALYLCASSLFGTGELFFGEGSRLTVL.

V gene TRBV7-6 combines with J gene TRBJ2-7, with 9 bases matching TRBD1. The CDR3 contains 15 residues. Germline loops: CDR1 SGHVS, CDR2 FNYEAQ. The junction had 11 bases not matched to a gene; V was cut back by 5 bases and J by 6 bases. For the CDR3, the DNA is TGTGCCAGCAGCAGCGGGCCGGGACAGGGCGTCGAGCAGTACTTC. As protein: CASSSGPGQGVEQYF.

CDR3 nucleotide sequence: TGTGCCAGCAGGATAAGCGGGCTCTCGGTCTACGAGCAGTACTTC. Its translation is CASRISGLSVYEQYF. This chain links TRBV2 with TRBJ2-7, with a weak D call TRBD2 (6 bases). Germline-derived CDR1 and CDR2 are SNHLY and FYNNEI. V lost 6 bases and J 3 bases, leaving 18 bases between the germline ends. The CDR3 covers 15 residues.

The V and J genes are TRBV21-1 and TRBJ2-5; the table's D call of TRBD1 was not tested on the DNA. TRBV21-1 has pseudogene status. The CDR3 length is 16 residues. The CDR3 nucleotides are TGTGCCCGAAATACGTTGGGACAACGGATCAGAGAGACCCAGTACTTC. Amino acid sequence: CARNTLGQRIRETQYF.

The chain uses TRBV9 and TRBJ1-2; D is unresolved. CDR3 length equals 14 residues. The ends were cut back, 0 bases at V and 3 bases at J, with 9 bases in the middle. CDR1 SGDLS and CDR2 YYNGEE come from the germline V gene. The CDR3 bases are TGTGCCAGCAGCGTAGGAGGGTTGTACTATGGCTACACCTTC. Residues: CASSVGGLYYGYTF. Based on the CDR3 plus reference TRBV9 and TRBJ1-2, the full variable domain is DSGVTQTPKHLITATGQRVTLRCSPRSGDLSVYWYQQSLDQGLQFLIQYYNGEERAKGNILERFSAQQFPDLHSELNLSSLELGDSALYFCASSVGGLYYGYTFGSGTRLTVV.

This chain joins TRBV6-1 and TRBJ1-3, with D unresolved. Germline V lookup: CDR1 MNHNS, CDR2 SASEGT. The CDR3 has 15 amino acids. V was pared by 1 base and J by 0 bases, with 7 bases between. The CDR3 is CASSEENYSGNTIYF. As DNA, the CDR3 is TGTGCCAGCAGTGAAGAAAACTACTCTGGAAACACCATATATTTT.

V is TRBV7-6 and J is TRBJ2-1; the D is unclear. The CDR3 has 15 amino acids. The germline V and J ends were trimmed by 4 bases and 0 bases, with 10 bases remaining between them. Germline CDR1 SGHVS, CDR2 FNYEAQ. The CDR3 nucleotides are TGTGCCAGCAGCTCGCAGGCGAGCTCCTACAATGAGCAGTTCTTC. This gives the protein CASSSQASSYNEQFF.

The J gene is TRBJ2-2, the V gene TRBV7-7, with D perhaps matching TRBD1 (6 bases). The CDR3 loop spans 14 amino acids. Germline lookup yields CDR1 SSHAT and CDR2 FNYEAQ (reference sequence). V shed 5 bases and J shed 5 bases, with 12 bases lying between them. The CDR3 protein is CASSRDTLTGELFF. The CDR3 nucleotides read TGTGCCAGCAGCCGGGACACCCTGACCGGGGAGCTGTTTTTT. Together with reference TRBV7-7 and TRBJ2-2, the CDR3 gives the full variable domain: GAGVSQSPRYKVTKRGQDVTLRCDPISSHATLYWYQQALGQGPEFLTYFNYEAQPDKSGLPSDRFSAERPEGSISTLTIQRTEQRDSAMYRCASSRDTLTGELFFGEGSRLTVL.

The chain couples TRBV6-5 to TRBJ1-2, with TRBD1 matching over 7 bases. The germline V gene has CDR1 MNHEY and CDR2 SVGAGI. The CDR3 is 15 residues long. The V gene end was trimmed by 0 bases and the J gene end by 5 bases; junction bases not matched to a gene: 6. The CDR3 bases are TGTGCCAGCAGTTACTCGGGACAGATGAATTATGGCTACACCTTC. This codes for CASSYSGQMNYGYTF.

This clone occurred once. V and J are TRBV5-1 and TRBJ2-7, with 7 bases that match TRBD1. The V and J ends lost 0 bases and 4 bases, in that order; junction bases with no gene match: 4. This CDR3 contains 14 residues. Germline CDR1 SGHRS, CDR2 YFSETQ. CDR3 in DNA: TGCGCCAGCAGCTTGGTACAGGGGTGGTACGAGCAGTACTTC. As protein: CASSLVQGWYEQYF.